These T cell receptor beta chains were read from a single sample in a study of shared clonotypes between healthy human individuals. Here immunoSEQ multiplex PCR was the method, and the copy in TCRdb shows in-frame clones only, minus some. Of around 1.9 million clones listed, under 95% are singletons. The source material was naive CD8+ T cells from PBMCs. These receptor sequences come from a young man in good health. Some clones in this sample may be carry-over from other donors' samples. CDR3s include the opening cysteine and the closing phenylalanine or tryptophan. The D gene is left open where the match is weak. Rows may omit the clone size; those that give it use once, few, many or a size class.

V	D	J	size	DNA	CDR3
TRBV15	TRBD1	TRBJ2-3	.	TGTGCCACCAGCTACGGGACAGGGGGCACAGATACGCAGTATTTT	CATSYGTGGTDTQYF
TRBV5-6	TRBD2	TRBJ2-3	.	TGTGCCAGCAGCTTGATTTCTGGCGGGAGCCTCATTAGCACAGATACGCAGTATTTT	CASSLISGGSLISTDTQYF
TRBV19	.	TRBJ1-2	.	TGTGCCAGTAGTTTTACATACGGGGACTATGGCTACACCTTC	CASSFTYGDYGYTF
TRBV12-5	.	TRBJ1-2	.	TGTGCTAGTGGTTGGGGCAATACTAACTATGGCTACACCTTC	CASGWGNTNYGYTF
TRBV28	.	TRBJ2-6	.	TGTGCCGTTCGCAGTACTGGGGCCAACGTCCTGACTTTC	CAVRSTGANVLTF
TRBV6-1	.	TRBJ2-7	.	TGTGCCAGCAGTGAAGGTTGGGGGATTGTGGACGAGCAGTACTTC	CASSEGWGIVDEQYF
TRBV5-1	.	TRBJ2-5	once	TGCGCCAGCAGCTTCCAGGGGGGGGACCAAGAGACCCAGTACTTC	CASSFQGGDQETQYF
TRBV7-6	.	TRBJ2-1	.	TGTGCCAGCAGCTTAGTTTTAGCAGGGGCAAATGAGCAGTTCTTC	CASSLVLAGANEQFF
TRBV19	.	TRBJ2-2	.	TGTGCCAGTAGTATTTCCCGGACTACCGTAAGCGGAGCAGCCGGGGAGCTGTTTTTT	CASSISRTTVSGAAGELFF
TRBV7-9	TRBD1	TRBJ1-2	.	TGTGCCAGCAGCCCCGACAGGGGGGTCTATGGCTACACCTTC	CASSPDRGVYGYTF
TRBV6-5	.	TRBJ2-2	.	TGTGCCAGCGGGTACGCCGCCGGGGAGCTGTTTTTT	CASGYAAGELFF
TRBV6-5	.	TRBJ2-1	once	TGTGCCAGCAAGGGACGGGGGACTCTTGAACAGCAGTTCTTC	CASKGRGTLEQQFF